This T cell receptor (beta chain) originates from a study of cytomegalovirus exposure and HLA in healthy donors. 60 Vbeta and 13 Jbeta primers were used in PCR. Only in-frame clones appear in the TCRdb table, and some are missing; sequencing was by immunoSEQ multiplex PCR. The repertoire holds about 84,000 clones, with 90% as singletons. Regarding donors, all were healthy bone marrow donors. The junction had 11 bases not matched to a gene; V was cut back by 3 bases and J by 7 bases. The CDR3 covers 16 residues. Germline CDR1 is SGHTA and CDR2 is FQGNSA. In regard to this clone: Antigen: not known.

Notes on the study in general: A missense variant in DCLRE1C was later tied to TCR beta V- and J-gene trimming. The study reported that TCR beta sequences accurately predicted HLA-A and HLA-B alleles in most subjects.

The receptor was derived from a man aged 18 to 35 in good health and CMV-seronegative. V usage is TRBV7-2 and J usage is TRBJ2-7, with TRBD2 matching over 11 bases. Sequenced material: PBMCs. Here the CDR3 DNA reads TGTGCCAGCAGCTTGACTAGCGGGAACCTTTTCGGGGAGCAGTACTTC. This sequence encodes CASSLTSGNLFGEQYF.